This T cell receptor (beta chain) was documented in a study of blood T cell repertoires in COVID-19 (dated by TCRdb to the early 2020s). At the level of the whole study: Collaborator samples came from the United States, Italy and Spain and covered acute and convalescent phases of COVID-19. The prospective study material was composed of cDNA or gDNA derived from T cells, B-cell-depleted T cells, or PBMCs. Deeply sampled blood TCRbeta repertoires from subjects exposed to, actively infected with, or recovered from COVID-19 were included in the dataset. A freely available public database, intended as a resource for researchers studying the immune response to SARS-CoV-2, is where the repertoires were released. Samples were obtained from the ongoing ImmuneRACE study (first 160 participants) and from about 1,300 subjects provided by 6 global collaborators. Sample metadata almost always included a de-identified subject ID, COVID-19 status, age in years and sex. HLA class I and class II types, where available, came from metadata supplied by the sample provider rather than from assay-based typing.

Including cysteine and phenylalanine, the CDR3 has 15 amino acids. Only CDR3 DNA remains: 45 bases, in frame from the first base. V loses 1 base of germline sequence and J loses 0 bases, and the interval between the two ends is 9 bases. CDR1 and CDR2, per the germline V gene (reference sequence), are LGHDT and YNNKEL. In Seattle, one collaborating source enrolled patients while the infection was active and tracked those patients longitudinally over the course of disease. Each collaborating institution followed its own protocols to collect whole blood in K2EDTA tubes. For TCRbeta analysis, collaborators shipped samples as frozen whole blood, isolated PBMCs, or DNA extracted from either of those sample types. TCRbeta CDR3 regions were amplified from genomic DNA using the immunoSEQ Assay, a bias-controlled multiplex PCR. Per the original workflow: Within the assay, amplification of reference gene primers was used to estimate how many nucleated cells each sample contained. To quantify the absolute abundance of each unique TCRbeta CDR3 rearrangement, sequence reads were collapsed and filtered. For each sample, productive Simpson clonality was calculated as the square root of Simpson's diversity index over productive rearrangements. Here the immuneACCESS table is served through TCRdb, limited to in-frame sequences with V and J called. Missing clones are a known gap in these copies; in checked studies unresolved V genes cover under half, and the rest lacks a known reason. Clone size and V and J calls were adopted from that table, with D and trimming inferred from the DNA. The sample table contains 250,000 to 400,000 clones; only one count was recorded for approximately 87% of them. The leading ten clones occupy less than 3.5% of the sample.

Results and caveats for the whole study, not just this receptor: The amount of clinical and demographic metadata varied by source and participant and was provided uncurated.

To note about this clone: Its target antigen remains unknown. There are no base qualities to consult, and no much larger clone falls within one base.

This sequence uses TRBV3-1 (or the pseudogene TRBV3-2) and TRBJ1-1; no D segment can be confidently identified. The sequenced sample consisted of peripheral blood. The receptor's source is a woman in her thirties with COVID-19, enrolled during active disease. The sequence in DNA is TGTGCCAGCAGCCAAGGGAGGGAGGTGAACACTGAAGCTTTCTTT. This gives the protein CASSQGREVNTEAFF.